The 2 T cell receptor delta chains below come from one sample, sequenced in a study of gamma-delta chains in newborns, infants, children. TCRdb re-called clones from the reads using CATT. The sample includes thousands of delta-chain clones, approximately 1.5% of them seen just once. Input material: blood. Every receptor here comes from a child who was a newborn, infant or young child, either healthy, febrile or measles-vaccinated (not recorded which).

A remark on this clone: The protein in this entry is translated from the DNA; at residue 12 it differs from the protein listed in TCRdb. This chain connects TRDV1 to TRDJ1; 11 nucleotides align to TRDD3. CDR3 size: 16 residues. CDR1 and CDR2 (germline): TSWWSYY, QGS. CDR3 in amino acids: CALGDGWGIHTNKLIF. In nucleotides, the CDR3 is TGTGCTCTTGGGGATGGCTGGGGGATACACACCAATAAACTCATCTTT.

This clone showed up just a few times. Mismatch with germline at one junction end may stem from a read error. This sequence joins TRDV2 and TRDJ3; 11 bases align to TRDD3. CDR1 and CDR2 from the germline V gene are GEAIGNYY and EKD. This CDR3 is 19 amino acids long. CDR3 in amino acids: CACDSPLGDKSWVTRQMFF. CDR3 coding DNA: TGTGCCTGTGACTCTCCACTGGGGGATAAATCCTGGGTCACCCGACAGATGTTTTTC.